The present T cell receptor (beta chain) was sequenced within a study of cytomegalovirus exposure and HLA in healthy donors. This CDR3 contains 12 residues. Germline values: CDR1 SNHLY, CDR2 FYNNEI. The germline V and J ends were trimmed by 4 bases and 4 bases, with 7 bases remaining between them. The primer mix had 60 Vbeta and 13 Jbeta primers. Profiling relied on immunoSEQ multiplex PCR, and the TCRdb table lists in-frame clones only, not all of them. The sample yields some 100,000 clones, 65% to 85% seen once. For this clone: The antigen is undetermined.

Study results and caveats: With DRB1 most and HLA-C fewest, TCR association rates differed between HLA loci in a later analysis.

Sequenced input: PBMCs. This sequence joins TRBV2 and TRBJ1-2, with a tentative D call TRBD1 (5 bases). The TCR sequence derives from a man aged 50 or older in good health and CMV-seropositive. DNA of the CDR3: TGTGCCAGCAGTGCAGGGTTCTATGGCTACACCTTC. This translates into CASSAGFYGYTF.